This entry is about one T cell receptor (beta chain). What it binds is unknown. This sample is part of a study of shared clonotypes between healthy human individuals. As defined, naive CD8 cells were CD45RO-negative and positively selected for CCR7, with terminally differentiated effector memory CD45RA+ cells excluded. Study observations and caveats: Sharing across four donors was seen in roughly 5% of naive CD4 clonotypes.

Some clones are missing from TCRdb's copy, which holds only in-frame ones; the method was immunoSEQ multiplex PCR. This sample has more than 2 million clones, with just under 95% found just once. The TCR originated in a man aged 18 to 29 in good health. Some clones in this sample may be carry-over from other donors' samples. The sequencing sample was made of naive CD8+ T cells from PBMCs.

The CDR3 nucleotides are TGTGCCAGCAGTGATGGAGGGAGGGCTTGGGAGACCCAGTACTTC. It codes for CASSDGGRAWETQYF. This chain joins TRBV2 and TRBJ2-5, with 7 bases matching TRBD2. Germline V lookup: CDR1 SNHLY, CDR2 FYNNEI. The CDR3 is 15 amino acids. J lost 5 bases, V lost 3 bases, and 9 bases had no gene match.